Detailed here is one TCR beta chain. Its antigen remains unidentified. V was pared by 5 bases and J by 4 bases, with 20 bases between. The length of the CDR3 is 16 residues. The entry originates in a study of post-analysis software for immune sequencing data. Study as a whole: Relapsing-remitting, secondary progressive and progressive-relapsing forms of multiple sclerosis all featured among disease courses. Findings and caveats of the study: Samples prepared in the same batch strongly co-clustered by F measure. There were five or six TRBV segments more frequent in patients than controls, and TRBV5-6, TRBV5-1 and TRBV20-1 were among them.

Tagging with unique molecular identifiers was a feature of the TCR beta cDNA libraries. TCRdb recomputed calls from the PCR reads with MiXCR, one row per CDR3 protein. The table has roughly 170,000 distinct CDR3 sequences, over 25% seen once. This clonotype was obtained from a girl between 10 and 17 years old with multiple sclerosis. Sample: blood. V gene TRBV12-3 or TRBV12-4 combines with J gene TRBJ1-2, with D maybe TRBD1 (5 bases). The CDR3 reads CASSPVGARYSYGYTF. In DNA form, the CDR3 reads TGTGCCAGCAGTCCGGTCGGGGCACGGTATAGCTATGGCTACACCTTC.